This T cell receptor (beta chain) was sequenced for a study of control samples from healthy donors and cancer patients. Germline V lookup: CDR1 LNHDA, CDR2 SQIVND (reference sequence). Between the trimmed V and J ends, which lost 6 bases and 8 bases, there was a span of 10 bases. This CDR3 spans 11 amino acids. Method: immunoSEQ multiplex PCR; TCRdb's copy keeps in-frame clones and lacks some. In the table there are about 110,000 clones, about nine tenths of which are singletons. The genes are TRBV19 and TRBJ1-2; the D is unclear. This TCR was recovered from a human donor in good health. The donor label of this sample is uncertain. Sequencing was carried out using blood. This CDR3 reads CASSRGFGYTF. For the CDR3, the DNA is TGTGCCAGTAGCCGGGGTTTCGGCTACACCTTC.